A single sample gave rise to the 25 T cell receptor beta chains below, sequenced in a study of blood T cell repertoires in COVID-19. The assay was immunoSEQ multiplex PCR, and TCRdb's table has in-frame clones only and misses some. The data contain 100,000 or so clones, about 72% of them seen just once; the ten biggest clones take up over 7.5%. The specimen was peripheral blood. All receptors come from a man aged 60 to 69 with active or convalescent COVID-19.

This clone was counted between two and nine times. The V gene is TRBV6-6, the J gene TRBJ2-2; D not resolved. CDR1 and CDR2 (germline): MNHNY, SVGAGI (reference sequence). This CDR3 spans 15 amino acids. V dropped 2 bases and J dropped 3 bases, with 10 bases sitting between them. CDR3 sequence: CASSYGMGDTGELFF. The DNA of the CDR3 is TGTGCCAGCAGTTACGGTATGGGCGACACCGGGGAGCTGTTTTTT.

The chain recombines TRBV5-1 with TRBJ2-7; tentative D call: TRBD2 (6 bases). CDR3 length equals 14 residues. V shed 0 bases and J shed 6 bases, with 13 bases lying between them. Per germline, CDR1 SGHRS and CDR2 YFSETQ. The CDR3 protein is CASSLGPGTGEQYV. CDR3 bases: TGCGCCAGCAGCTTGGGTCCCGGGACTGGCGAGCAGTACGTC.

The chain has TRBV4-3 and TRBJ1-6, with D possibly matching TRBD1 (5 bases). The CDR3 spans 16 residues. Germline V gene sequence: CDR1 LGHNA, CDR2 YSLEER. Between the trimmed V and J ends, which lost 8 bases and 3 bases, there was a span of 17 bases. The CDR3 protein is CASSDRGGVYNSPLHF. In DNA, the CDR3 is TGCGCCAGCTCCGACCGAGGAGGGGTCTATAATTCACCCCTCCACTTT.

CDR3 nucleotides: TGTGCCAGCAGCCCCCAGCGGGGGACAGATACGCAGTATTTT. It is translated as CASSPQRGTDTQYF. This sequence joins TRBV11-2 and TRBJ2-3; 8 bases line up with TRBD2. The length of the CDR3 is 14 residues. The germline CDR1 and CDR2 sequences are SGHAT and FQNNGV. V shed 5 bases and J 3 bases; nucleotides not matched to a gene: 4.

V and J are TRBV20-1 and TRBJ2-5; no firm D call. Germline CDR1 DFQATT, CDR2 SNEGSKA (reference sequence). V was shortened by 3 bases and J by 7 bases, with 18 bases between the two germline ends. This CDR3 has 14 residues. In nucleotides, the CDR3 is TGCAGTGCTAGTGAGGTGGCACTTAGAGGGACCCAGTACTTC. It encodes CSASEVALRGTQYF.

This rearrangement joins TRBV20-1 to TRBJ2-1, with 10 bases matching TRBD2. The trim removed 3 bases at V and 4 bases at J, leaving 12 bases unmatched. The CDR3 contains 17 residues. Germline CDR1 is DFQATT and CDR2 is SNEGSKA (reference sequence). The CDR3 protein is CSASSSSGRAGYNEQFF. CDR3 bases: TGCAGTGCTAGTTCAAGCAGCGGGAGGGCCGGGTACAATGAGCAGTTCTTC.

The V gene is TRBV9, the J gene TRBJ2-5; TRBD1 might be the D (6 bases). Trimming left V 3 bases short and J 8 bases short, with 14 bases between. CDR3 size: 13 residues. Germline values: CDR1 SGDLS, CDR2 YYNGEE. In DNA form, the CDR3 reads TGTGCCAGCAGCGAGGATTTACAGGGAACCCAGTACTTC. This gives the protein CASSEDLQGTQYF.

The table lists this clone with a few counts. The V and J genes are TRBV24-1 and TRBJ2-5; the D gene is possibly TRBD1 (6 bases). This CDR3 spans 12 amino acids. Germline V gene data show CDR1 as KGHDR and CDR2 as SFDVKD. V lost 5 bases to trimming and J lost 7 bases, with 10 bases between them. Here the CDR3 reads CATSGQQGTQYF. In nucleotides, the CDR3 is TGTGCCACCAGTGGCCAACAGGGGACCCAGTACTTC.

A few counts support this clone. The V and J genes are TRBV7-9 and TRBJ1-2; no clear D gene. V was trimmed by 4 bases and J by 0 bases, leaving 12 bases between them. The germline V gene has CDR1 SEHNR and CDR2 FQNEAQ (reference sequence). The CDR3 runs 15 residues. DNA of the CDR3: TGTGCCAGCAGCTCCACGGTAGTGACTAACTATGGCTACACCTTC. Translated, it gives CASSSTVVTNYGYTF.

This chain joins TRBV7-2 and TRBJ2-7; 9 nucleotides agree with TRBD1. This CDR3 is 14 amino acids long. V shed 3 bases and J 5 bases; nucleotides not matched to a gene: 5. Germline values: CDR1 SGHTA, CDR2 FQGNSA. The CDR3 DNA sequence: TGTGCCAGCAGCTTTAGGGACAGGGCCAACGAGCAGTACTTC. It translates to CASSFRDRANEQYF. Filled out from reference TRBV7-2 and TRBJ2-7, the complete variable domain reads GAGVSQSPSNKVTEKGKDVELRCDPISGHTALYWYRQSLGQGLEFLIYFQGNSAPDKSGLPSDRFSAERTGGSVSTLTIQRTQQEDSAVYLCASSFRDRANEQYFGPGTRLTVT.

The V gene is TRBV28, the J gene TRBJ1-1, with D possibly matching TRBD1 (6 bases). The germline CDR1 and CDR2 sequences are MDHEN and SYDVKM. The CDR3 is 16 amino acids. Trimming removed 5 bases at V and 1 base at J, with 17 bases between. DNA for the CDR3: TGTGCCAGCAGTCGCTCGACAGGACCGGAGAACACTGAAGCTTTCTTT. It specifies CASSRSTGPENTEAFF. Combining the CDR3 with reference TRBV28 and TRBJ1-1 gives the whole variable domain DVKVTQSSRYLVKRTGEKVFLECVQDMDHENMFWYRQDPGLGLRLIYFSYDVKMKEKGDIPEGYSVSREKKERFSLILESASTNQTSMYLCASSRSTGPENTEAFFGQGTRLTVV.

This clone was picked up one time. The rearrangement joins TRBV7-6 to TRBJ2-3, with D perhaps TRBD2 (5 bases). V gave up 0 bases and J gave up 7 bases, with 14 bases separating them. The germline V gene has CDR1 SGHVS and CDR2 FNYEAQ. This CDR3 spans 15 amino acids. CDR3 nucleotide sequence: TGTGCCAGCAGCTTAGCGGAAGCGGTGGCACATACGCAGTATTTT. This codes for CASSLAEAVAHTQYF.

This rearrangement joins TRBV27 to TRBJ1-5; no definite D call. V was cut by 5 bases and J by 2 bases, with 16 bases left in between. Per germline, CDR1 MNHEY and CDR2 SMNVEV (reference sequence). The CDR3 length is 16 residues. The CDR3 bases are TGTGCCAGCAGTCCCCGTGAGGGAAGGGGCAATCAGCCCCAGCATTTT. Translating gives CASSPREGRGNQPQHF.

This clone was seen once. The rearrangement joins TRBV5-1 to TRBJ2-3; D is ambiguous. CDR3 size: 14 residues. Trimming shortened V by 5 bases and J by 1 base, and 11 bases separated the two germline ends. Germline V gene sequence: CDR1 SGHRS, CDR2 YFSETQ. This chain's CDR3 is CASSSRSGTDTQYF. The CDR3 DNA is TGCGCCAGCAGTAGCCGTTCTGGCACAGATACGCAGTATTTT.

The rearrangement joins TRBV30 to TRBJ1-2; 7 nucleotides agree with TRBD1. J gave up 2 bases and V 0 bases, and 3 bases lay outside the gene matches. The CDR3 sequence is 14 residues long. CDR1 and CDR2 from the germline V gene are GTSNPN and SVGIG (reference sequence). The CDR3 spells CAWSVRGLNYGYTF. CDR3 DNA sequence: TGTGCCTGGAGTGTGAGGGGGCTGAACTATGGCTACACCTTC.

The rearrangement joins TRBV23-1 to TRBJ2-5, with no clear D. TRBV23-1 is designated an ORF whose function remains uncertain. The V end was cut by 0 bases, the J end by 0 bases, with 8 bases between. The CDR3 totals 15 residues. The CDR3 DNA follows: TGCGCCAGCAGTCAATCGAGGCAGAACCAAGAGACCCAGTACTTC. As protein: CASSQSRQNQETQYF.

As regards this clone: Other nucleotide sequences from this sample produce the same CDR3. This rearrangement joins TRBV7-9 to TRBJ2-5; D possibly corresponds to TRBD1 (5 bases). Trimming took off 0 bases at V and 4 bases at J, with 9 bases between the two ends. The CDR3 is 14 residues long. Germline V lookup: CDR1 SEHNR, CDR2 FQNEAQ (reference sequence). CDR3 nucleotides: TGTGCCAGCAGCTTAGCGCAGGGTGGAGAGACCCAGTACTTC. Translated: CASSLAQGGETQYF.

The gene calls are TRBV19 and TRBJ2-3, with 7 nucleotides matching TRBD2. Trimming at V came to 4 bases and at J to 8 bases, leaving 12 bases not matched to a gene. There are 15 residues in the CDR3. Germline V CDR1 and CDR2: LNHDA, SQIVND (reference sequence). The CDR3 DNA reads TGTGCCAGTAGTAGACTAGCTGAGAGTGGAGGTACGCAGTATTTT. It codes for CASSRLAESGGTQYF.

CDR3 amino acids: CSVTRLSTDTQYF. The CDR3 DNA reads TGCAGCGTGACCCGACTGAGCACAGATACGCAGTATTTT. The chain has TRBV29-1 and TRBJ2-3; no firm D call. Germline V gene data show CDR1 as SQVTM and CDR2 as ANQGSEA. The CDR3 has 13 residues. V was pared by 6 bases and J by 0 bases, with 10 bases between.

This clone was seen only a few times. This chain uses TRBV7-2 with TRBJ1-5; D might be TRBD1 (5 bases). CDR1 and CDR2 from the germline V gene are SGHTA and FQGNSA. The V end lost 0 bases, the J end lost 9 bases, and 12 bases lay between the germline ends. The CDR3 loop spans 14 amino acids. The CDR3 loop is CASSLARGGRPQHF. The CDR3 region has the DNA TGTGCCAGCAGCTTAGCGCGGGGGGGTAGGCCCCAGCATTTT.

The genes are TRBV11-2 and TRBJ2-5, with a weak D call TRBD2 (5 bases). This CDR3 has 14 amino acids. From germline, CDR1 is SGHAT and CDR2 FQNNGV. Trimming took 3 bases from V and 2 from J, leaving 10 bases between them. The DNA for the CDR3 is TGTGCCAGCAGCTTTGTGAGGGTACAAGAGACCCAGTACTTC. As protein: CASSFVRVQETQYF.

The V gene is TRBV3-1 (or the pseudogene TRBV3-2), the J gene TRBJ2-3; 11 bases line up with TRBD2. Germline CDR1 LGHDT, CDR2 YNNKEL (reference sequence). The trim removed 1 base at V and 3 bases at J, leaving 0 bases unmatched. This CDR3 has 15 residues. CDR3: CASSQVAGGTDTQYF. The CDR3 bases are TGTGCCAGCAGCCAAGTAGCGGGAGGGACAGATACGCAGTATTTT.

This chain joins TRBV9 and TRBJ1-6; D remains unclear. The CDR3 is 17 amino acids. V lost 0 bases and J 0 bases, leaving 10 bases between the germline ends. The germline V gene encodes CDR1 SGDLS and CDR2 YYNGEE. The CDR3 loop reads CASSVGSGSSYNSPLHF. The CDR3 region has the DNA TGTGCCAGCAGCGTAGGATCGGGGAGCTCCTATAATTCACCCCTCCACTTT.

The chain has TRBV9 and TRBJ1-1, with 7 positions matching TRBD1. After removal of 4 bases from V and 4 bases from J, the junction contained 7 bases not matched to a gene. The CDR3 runs to 14 residues. Germline values: CDR1 SGDLS, CDR2 YYNGEE. In nucleotides, the CDR3 is TGTGCCAGCAGCCTCCGACAGGGTAGCACTGAAGCTTTCTTT. This gives the protein CASSLRQGSTEAFF.

This sequence joins TRBV14 and TRBJ1-3, with TRBD1 matching over 7 bases. Looked up from germline, CDR1 is SGHDN and CDR2 is FVKESK. With V trimmed by 2 bases and J by 3 bases, 7 bases remained unmatched. The CDR3 runs to 16 residues. CDR3 region: CASSQIQGDIGNTIYF. In DNA, the CDR3 is TGTGCCAGCAGCCAAATTCAGGGGGACATTGGAAACACCATATATTTT.